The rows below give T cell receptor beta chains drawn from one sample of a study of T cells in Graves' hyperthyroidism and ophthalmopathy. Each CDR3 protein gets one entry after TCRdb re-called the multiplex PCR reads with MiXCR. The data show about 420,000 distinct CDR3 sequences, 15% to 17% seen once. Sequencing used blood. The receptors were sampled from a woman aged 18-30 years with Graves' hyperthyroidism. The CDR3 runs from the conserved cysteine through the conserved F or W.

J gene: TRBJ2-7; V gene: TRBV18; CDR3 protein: CASSPSTSSSYEQYF
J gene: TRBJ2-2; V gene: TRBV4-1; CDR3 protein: CASSQVIGGSANTGELFF
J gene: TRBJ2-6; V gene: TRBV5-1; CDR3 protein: CASSPWGGYSGANVLTF
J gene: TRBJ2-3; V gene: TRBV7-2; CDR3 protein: CASSFSTGNTDTQYF
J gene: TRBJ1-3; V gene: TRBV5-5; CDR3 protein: CASSPTANSGNTIYF
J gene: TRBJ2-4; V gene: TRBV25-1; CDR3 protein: CASSESGQGAKNIQYF
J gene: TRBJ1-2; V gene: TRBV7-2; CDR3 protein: CASSSRGQLYGYTF
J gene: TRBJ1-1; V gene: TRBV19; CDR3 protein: CASIGGRVASLSTEAFF
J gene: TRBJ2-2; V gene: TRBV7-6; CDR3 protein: CASSSPGGLNTGELFF
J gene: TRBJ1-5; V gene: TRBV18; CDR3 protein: CASSPWFGLDQPQHF
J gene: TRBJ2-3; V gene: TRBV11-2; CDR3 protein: CASSRGLAGGVPDTQYF
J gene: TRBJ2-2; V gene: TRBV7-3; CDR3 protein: CASSLNGGATVELFF
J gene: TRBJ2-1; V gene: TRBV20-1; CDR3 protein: CSAKRSWTSGGNEQFF
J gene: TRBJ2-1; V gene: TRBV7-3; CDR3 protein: CASSLTSSTVDEQFF
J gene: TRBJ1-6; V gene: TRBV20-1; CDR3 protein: CSARWEGNSPLHF
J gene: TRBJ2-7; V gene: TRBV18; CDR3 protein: CASSPRTGWFEQYF
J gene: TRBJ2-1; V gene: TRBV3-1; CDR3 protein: CASSQDRLAGDPGEQFF
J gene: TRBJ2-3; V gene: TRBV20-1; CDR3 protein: CSARVIGLAGGTDTQYF
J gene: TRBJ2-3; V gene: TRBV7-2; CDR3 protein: CASSWTGGAGDTQYF
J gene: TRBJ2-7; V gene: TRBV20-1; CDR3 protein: CSARKRQAPYEQYF
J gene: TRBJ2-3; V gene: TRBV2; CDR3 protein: CASSDPGTSGKVTQYF
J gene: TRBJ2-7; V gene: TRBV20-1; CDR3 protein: CSAGLGAASYEQYF
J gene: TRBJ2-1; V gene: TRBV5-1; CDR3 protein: CASSLGGLAVSYNEQFF
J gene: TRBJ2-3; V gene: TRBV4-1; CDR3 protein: CASSPRLAGGPGTQYF
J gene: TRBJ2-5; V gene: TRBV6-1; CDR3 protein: CASSEGGAGLQETQYF
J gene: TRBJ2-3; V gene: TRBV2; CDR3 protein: CASSERGRLSGTDTQYF